This is a list of T cell receptor beta chains from one sample in a study of blood T cell repertoires in COVID-19. Using immunoSEQ multiplex PCR, the repertoire was profiled, and TCRdb retains in-frame clones only, with some absent. Of tens of thousands of clones listed, 87% are singletons. The sequencing input was peripheral blood. Receptors originate from a human donor in a cohort sampled during active COVID-19. Both conserved end residues are part of each CDR3. D genes are given only for firm matches. The size entry is marked missing in some rows and otherwise reads once, few, many or a size class.

>NA|16|TRBJ2-3|NA|TRBV15
CATSRDRAGYTDTQYF
TGTGCCACCAGCAGAGATCGGGCAGGGTACACAGATACGCAGTATTTT
>NA|14|TRBJ2-7|NA|TRBV5-5
CASSGQGGSYEQYF
TGTGCCAGCAGCGGACAAGGCGGATCATACGAGCAGTACTTC
>NA|15|TRBJ2-3|TRBD2|TRBV6-5
CASSRTSVGKDTQYF
TGTGCCAGCAGTAGGACTAGCGTGGGGAAGGATACGCAGTATTTT
>NA|18|TRBJ2-1|TRBD2|TRBV28
CASSLYSLLAGGPNEQFF
TGTGCCAGCAGTTTATACAGCCTTTTAGCGGGAGGGCCTAATGAGCAGTTCTTC
>NA|13|TRBJ1-5|NA|TRBV30
CAWSVRDNQPQHF
TGTGCCTGGAGTGTCCGGGACAATCAGCCCCAGCATTTT
>NA|21|TRBJ2-7|TRBD2|TRBV6-2/TRBV6-3
CASSSGNSPLSGRAISYEQYF
TGTGCCAGCAGTTCCGGGAACAGCCCTCTTAGCGGGAGGGCCATCTCCTACGAGCAGTACTTC
>once|14|TRBJ2-5|NA|TRBV29-1
CSVAEGGYRETQYF
TGCAGCGTGGCCGAGGGGGGGTACCGGGAGACCCAGTACTTC
>NA|12|TRBJ1-2|NA|TRBV29-1
CSVGQTLYGYTF
TGCAGCGTTGGACAGACCCTCTATGGCTACACCTTC
>NA|18|TRBJ1-2|TRBD1|TRBV9
CASSAQPGQGLARYGYTF
TGTGCCAGCAGCGCCCAGCCGGGACAGGGCCTCGCCCGCTATGGCTACACCTTC
>once|13|TRBJ1-2|NA|TRBV6-5
CASSYDSNYGYTF
TGTGCCAGCAGTTACGACAGTAACTATGGCTACACCTTC
>NA|14|TRBJ2-2|NA|TRBV7-9
CASRGGANTGELFF
TGTGCCAGCAGGGGGGGAGCGAACACCGGGGAGCTGTTTTTT
>NA|17|TRBJ1-5|TRBD1|TRBV2
CASSEATLRGRGQPQHF
TGTGCCAGCAGTGAGGCCACCTTGAGGGGGCGCGGACAGCCCCAGCATTTT
>NA|14|TRBJ2-2|NA|TRBV7-9
CASRGVLNTGELFF
TGTGCCAGCAGAGGAGTCCTGAACACCGGGGAGCTGTTTTTT
>NA|15|TRBJ2-1|TRBD2|TRBV11-2
CASSPLAGGYNEQFF
TGTGCCAGCAGCCCACTAGCGGGAGGGTACAATGAGCAGTTCTTC
>NA|16|TRBJ1-2|NA|TRBV5-1
CASSLVGRANTYGYTF
TGCGCCAGCAGCTTGGTGGGCAGGGCGAATACCTATGGCTACACCTTC
>NA|15|TRBJ1-1|NA|TRBV29-1
CSVVPASRVHNGAFF
TGCAGCGTTGTCCCGGCCAGCAGGGTCCACAATGGAGCTTTCTTT
>NA|17|TRBJ2-3|NA|TRBV18
CASSPSLGLRTTDTQYF
TGTGCCAGCTCACCGTCCTTGGGGTTGCGGACTACAGATACGCAGTATTTT
>NA|17|TRBJ1-1|NA|TRBV30
CAWSVQQEWETNTEAFF
TGTGCCTGGAGTGTCCAACAGGAGTGGGAAACCAACACTGAAGCTTTCTTT
>NA|15|TRBJ1-4|TRBD1|TRBV28
CASSEPGQSMKRMFF
TGTGCCAGCAGTGAACCGGGACAGTCAATGAAAAGGATGTTTTTT
>once|14|TRBJ2-1|NA|TRBV7-2
CASSLGGSGNEQFF
TGTGCCAGCAGCTTAGGGGGCAGCGGGAATGAGCAGTTCTTC
>few|15|TRBJ2-7|NA|TRBV3-1/TRBV3-2
CASSQEARVLAEQYF
TGTGCCAGCAGCCAAGAGGCCCGAGTCTTAGCCGAGCAGTACTTC
>NA|16|TRBJ2-5|NA|TRBV6-2/TRBV6-3
CASSPLGAGSKSTQYF
TGTGCCAGCAGCCCCTTGGGGGCCGGTTCCAAATCGACCCAGTACTTC
>few|17|TRBJ2-7|TRBD2|TRBV27
CASSPRLRLADSYEQYF
TGTGCCAGCAGTCCGCGCCTCAGACTAGCGGACTCCTACGAGCAGTACTTC
>NA|12|TRBJ2-1|NA|TRBV11-1
CASGASYNEQFF
TGTGCCAGTGGGGCATCCTACAATGAGCAGTTCTTC
>NA|14|TRBJ1-5|NA|TRBV10-3
CAISESYSNQPQHF
TGTGCCATCAGTGAGTCCTATAGCAATCAGCCCCAGCATTTT
>NA|14|TRBJ2-5|TRBD1|TRBV28
CASSAMDRVETQYF
TGTGCCAGCAGTGCTATGGACAGGGTAGAGACCCAGTACTTC